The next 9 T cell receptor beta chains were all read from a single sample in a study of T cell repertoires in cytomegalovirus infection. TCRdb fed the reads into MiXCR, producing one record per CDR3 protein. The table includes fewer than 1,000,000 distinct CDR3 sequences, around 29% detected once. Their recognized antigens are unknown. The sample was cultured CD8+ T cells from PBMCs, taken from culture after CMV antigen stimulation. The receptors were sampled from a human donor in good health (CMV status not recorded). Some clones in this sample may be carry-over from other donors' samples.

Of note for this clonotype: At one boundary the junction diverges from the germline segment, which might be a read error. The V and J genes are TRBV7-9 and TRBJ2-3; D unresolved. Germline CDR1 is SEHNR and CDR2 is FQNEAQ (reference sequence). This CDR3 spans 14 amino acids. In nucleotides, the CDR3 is TGTGACAGCAGCTTAAGGCGGTCCACAGATACGCAGTATTTT. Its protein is CDSSLRRSTDTQYF. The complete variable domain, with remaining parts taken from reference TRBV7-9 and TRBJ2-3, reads DTGVSQNPRHKITKRGQNVTFRCDPISEHNRLYWYRQTLGQGPEFLTYFQNEAQLEKSRLLSDRFSAERPKGSFSTLEIQRTEQGDSAMYLCDSSLRRSTDTQYFGPGTRLTVL.

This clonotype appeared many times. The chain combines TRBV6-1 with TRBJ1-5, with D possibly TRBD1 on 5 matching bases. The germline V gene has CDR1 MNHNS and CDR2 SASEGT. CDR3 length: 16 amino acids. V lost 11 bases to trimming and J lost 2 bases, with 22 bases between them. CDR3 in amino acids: CAADPPGRWGNQPQHF. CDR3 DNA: TGTGCCGCAGACCCCCCAGGGAGGTGGGGCAATCAGCCCCAGCATTTT.

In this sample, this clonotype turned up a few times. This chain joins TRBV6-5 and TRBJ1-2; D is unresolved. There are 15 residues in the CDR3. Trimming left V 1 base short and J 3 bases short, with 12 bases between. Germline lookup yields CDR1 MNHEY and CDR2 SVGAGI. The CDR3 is CASSYYPEDDYGYTF. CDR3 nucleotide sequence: TGTGCCAGCAGTTACTATCCGGAGGACGACTATGGCTACACCTTC.

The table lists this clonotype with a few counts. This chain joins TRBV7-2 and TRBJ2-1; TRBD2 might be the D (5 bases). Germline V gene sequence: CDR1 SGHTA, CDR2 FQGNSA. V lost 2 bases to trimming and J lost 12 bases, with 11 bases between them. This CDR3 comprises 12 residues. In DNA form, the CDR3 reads TGTGCCAGCAGCTTAAGAGCGGAAAGGCAGTTCTTC. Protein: CASSLRAERQFF. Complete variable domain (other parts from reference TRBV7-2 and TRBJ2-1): GAGVSQSPSNKVTEKGKDVELRCDPISGHTALYWYRQSLGQGLEFLIYFQGNSAPDKSGLPSDRFSAERTGGSVSTLTIQRTQQEDSAVYLCASSLRAERQFFGPGTRLTVL.

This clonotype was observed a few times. The CDR3 DNA reads as TGTGCCACCAGCCCTACCGACAGACAACAAGAGACCCAGTACTTC. It translates to CATSPTDRQQETQYF. V usage is TRBV15 and J usage is TRBJ2-5, with D possibly matching TRBD1 (5 bases). The germline V gene encodes CDR1 LNHNV and CDR2 YYDKDF (reference sequence). With 5 bases removed from V and 2 bases from J, the gap between germline ends came to 15 bases. The CDR3 contains 15 residues.

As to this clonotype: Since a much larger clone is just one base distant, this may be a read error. The CDR3 DNA sequence: TGTGCCAGCAGCACCGGGACACCGAACACCGGGGAGCTGTTTTTT. As protein: CASSTGTPNTGELFF. This chain joins TRBV3-1 and TRBJ2-2, with a weak D call TRBD1 (6 bases). The ends were cut back, 5 bases at V and 0 bases at J, with 10 bases in the middle. The CDR3 sequence is 15 residues long. Germline V gene data show CDR1 as LGHDT and CDR2 as YNNKEL (reference sequence).

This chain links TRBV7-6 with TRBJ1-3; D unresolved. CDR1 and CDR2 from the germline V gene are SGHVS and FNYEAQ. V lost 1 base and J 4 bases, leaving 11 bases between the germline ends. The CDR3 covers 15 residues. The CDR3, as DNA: TGTGCCAGCAGCTTAGGCGAGAGGAGGGGAAACACCATATATTTT. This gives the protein CASSLGERRGNTIYF.

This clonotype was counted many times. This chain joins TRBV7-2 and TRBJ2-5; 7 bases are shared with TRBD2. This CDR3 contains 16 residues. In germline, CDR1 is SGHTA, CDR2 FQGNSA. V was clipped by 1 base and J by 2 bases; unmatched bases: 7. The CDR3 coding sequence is TGTGCCAGCAGCTTAGAGGGTCTAGCGGTTCAAGAGACCCAGTACTTC. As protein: CASSLEGLAVQETQYF.

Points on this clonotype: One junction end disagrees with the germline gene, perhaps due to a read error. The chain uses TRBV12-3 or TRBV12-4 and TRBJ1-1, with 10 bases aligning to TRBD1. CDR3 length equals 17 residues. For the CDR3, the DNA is TGTGCCAGAAGTTCAGGGACAGGGGTAATCCCGAGGGCTGAAGCTTTCTTT. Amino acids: CARSSGTGVIPRAEAFF.